This entry lists 15 T cell receptor beta chains sequenced from one sample in a study of early T cells in non-severe SARS-CoV-2 infection. Each CDR3 protein gets one entry after TCRdb re-called the 5' RACE reads with MiXCR. This sample yields about 80,000 distinct CDR3 sequences, of which 12% are seen a single time; 15% to 18% belongs to the top ten. This material consisted of whole blood, taken at baseline. The receptors originated from an adult who was a healthcare worker with PCR-confirmed SARS-CoV-2 infection or an uninfected control (not recorded which). The donor label of this sample is uncertain.

This sequence joins TRBV5-1 and TRBJ1-4; no definite D call. Trimming took off 4 bases at V and 3 bases at J, with 10 bases between the two ends. The CDR3 runs to 14 residues. Per germline, CDR1 SGHRS and CDR2 YFSETQ. CDR3 nucleotides: TGCGCCAGCAGCGACGACGGGGCTAATGAAAAACTGTTTTTT. It specifies CASSDDGANEKLFF.

This clonotype showed up just a few times. The gene calls are TRBV9 and TRBJ2-2; 16 bases match TRBD2. Losses at the gene ends were 4 bases for V and 4 bases for J; bases not matched to a gene: 13. CDR1 and CDR2 from the germline V gene are SGDLS and YYNGEE. The length of the CDR3 is 20 residues. The CDR3, as DNA: TGTGCCAGCAGCCCCCGTTCGGGACTAGCGGGAGGGCCCTCCACCGGGGAGCTGTTTTTT. Protein sequence: CASSPRSGLAGGPSTGELFF.

The genes are TRBV29-1 and TRBJ1-2, with 11 nucleotides matching TRBD1. Trimming cost V 0 bases and J 0 bases; bases outside gene matches: 3. There are 16 residues in the CDR3. CDR1 is SQVTM, CDR2 ANQGSEA, per germline. CDR3 in DNA: TGCAGCGTTGAAGATCGGGGACAGGGGGCTAACTATGGCTACACCTTC. Its translation is CSVEDRGQGANYGYTF.

This clonotype was counted at least ten times. CDR3 bases: TGTGCCAGCAGTTACGTGACTAGTTTAAATGAGCAGTTCTTC. This codes for CASSYVTSLNEQFF. The chain combines TRBV6-5 with TRBJ2-1; a possible D gene is TRBD2 (6 bases). The CDR3 is made up of 14 amino acids. Trimming removed 2 bases at V and 7 bases at J, with 12 bases between. Per the germline V gene, CDR1 is MNHEY and CDR2 is SVGAGI.

The rearrangement joins TRBV12-3 or TRBV12-4 to TRBJ1-2; D might be TRBD1 (5 bases). Between the trimmed V and J ends, which lost 1 base and 8 bases, there was a span of 17 bases. The CDR3 is 15 amino acids. The CDR3 spells CASSLGSEGLGGYTF. For the CDR3, the DNA is TGTGCCAGCAGTTTAGGGTCAGAGGGACTAGGCGGCTACACCTTC.

The chain recombines TRBV4-2 with TRBJ2-7; no clear D. The V gene's germline CDR1 is LGHNA and CDR2 YNFKEQ. Trimming took 6 bases from V and 4 from J, leaving 16 bases between them. The CDR3 sequence is 14 residues long. Written as DNA, the CDR3 is TGTGCCAGCAGGAAACAGCCGGGCGTGTACGAGCAGTACTTC. Its translation: CASRKQPGVYEQYF.

The rearrangement joins TRBV10-2 to TRBJ2-1; D perhaps matches TRBD2 (6 bases). This CDR3 comprises 15 residues. CDR1 is WSHSY, CDR2 SAAADI, per germline. Trimming took off 7 bases at V and 6 bases at J, with 19 bases between the two ends. The CDR3 nucleotides read TGCGCCAGCACCCCCTCGGGGGACTCAATCAATGAGCAGTTCTTC. The encoded protein is CASTPSGDSINEQFF.

This clonotype has a handful of counts. The rearrangement joins TRBV9 to TRBJ2-6, with a possible D match to TRBD2 (5 bases). Germline CDR1 and CDR2: SGDLS and YYNGEE. CDR3 length: 14 residues. Trimming removed 6 bases from V and 2 bases from J, with 9 bases in between. The CDR3, as DNA: TGTGCCAGCACCACGGGAACTGGGGCCAACGTCCTGACTTTC. Its translation is CASTTGTGANVLTF. The full variable domain, completed using reference TRBV9 and TRBJ2-6, is DSGVTQTPKHLITATGQRVTLRCSPRSGDLSVYWYQQSLDQGLQFLIQYYNGEERAKGNILERFSAQQFPDLHSELNLSSLELGDSALYFCASTTGTGANVLTFGAGSRLTVL.

The table lists this clonotype with many counts. The rearrangement uses TRBV7-9 and TRBJ2-7, with D perhaps being TRBD1 or TRBD2 (5 bases each). The V end was cut by 5 bases, the J end by 2 bases, with 13 bases between. Germline V gene data show CDR1 as SEHNR and CDR2 as FQNEAQ (reference sequence). This CDR3 region has 14 residues. The DNA for the CDR3 is TGTGCCAGCAGCCGAGGGACGGAGCCCTACGAGCAGTACTTC. Translation gives CASSRGTEPYEQYF.

The sample holds many counts of this clonotype. The rearrangement uses TRBV5-6 and TRBJ2-3; D uncertain. Germline CDR1 and CDR2: SGHDT and YYEEEE. The CDR3 consists of 14 residues. The V and J ends lost 0 bases and 9 bases respectively, with 14 bases between them. CDR3: CASSLGAVGGTQYF. As DNA, the CDR3 is TGTGCCAGCAGCTTGGGGGCCGTGGGTGGGACGCAGTATTTT.

This clonotype appeared a few times. J is TRBJ2-2 and V is TRBV5-1; D possibly uses TRBD1 or TRBD2 (5 bases each). V was shortened by 2 bases and J by 4 bases, with 12 bases between the two germline ends. Germline values: CDR1 SGHRS, CDR2 YFSETQ. The CDR3 spans 15 residues. CDR3 coding DNA: TGCGCCAGCAGCTTCCCCCTGGGGACCACCGGGGAGCTGTTTTTT. This encodes CASSFPLGTTGELFF.

This clonotype was picked up many times. The genes are TRBV12-3 or TRBV12-4 and TRBJ2-1; 10 bases are shared with TRBD1. V shed 2 bases, J shed 4 bases, and the junction held 2 bases outside the gene matches. There are 15 residues in the CDR3. The CDR3 protein is CASSLRTGGYNEQFF. As DNA, the CDR3 is TGTGCCAGCAGTTTAAGGACAGGGGGATACAATGAGCAGTTCTTC.

This clonotype showed up many times. V gene TRBV7-2 combines with J gene TRBJ2-7; 7 nucleotides align to TRBD1. V trimming: 6 bases; J trimming: 3 bases; junction bases outside the gene matches: 8. The germline gives CDR1 SGHTA, CDR2 FQGNSA. The CDR3 covers 14 residues. The CDR3: CASSPSTGNYEQYF. As DNA, the CDR3 is TGTGCCAGCAGTCCCTCGACAGGGAACTACGAGCAGTACTTC.

This rearrangement joins TRBV2 to TRBJ1-2; D gene unclear. In germline, CDR1 is SNHLY, CDR2 FYNNEI. This CDR3 contains 14 residues. V was cut by 3 bases and J by 2 bases, with 10 bases left in between. For the CDR3, the DNA is TGTGCCAGCAGTGAGGTTAGGGCGAACTATGGCTACACCTTC. The encoded protein is CASSEVRANYGYTF.

The V and J genes are TRBV4-3 and TRBJ2-3; D call uncertain. The CDR3 spans 16 residues. From germline, CDR1 is LGHNA and CDR2 YSLEER. Trimming removed 4 bases at V and 4 bases at J, with 18 bases between. The CDR3 coding sequence is TGCGCCAGCAGCCTTCTTCCTCCGGGCCAGGCAGATACGCAGTATTTT. It codes for CASSLLPPGQADTQYF.